The clone carrying this TCR beta chain was observed a handful of times. A second about 7 to 12 cycle PCR used barcoded and J-beta primers. There were at least 2.5 million CDR3-containing paired-end reads obtained from each sample. TCRdb re-called the 5' RACE reads with MiXCR, one entry per CDR3 protein. The sample has about 680,000 distinct CDR3 sequences, more than 40% seen once. These data belong to a study of blood T cells in healthy people across ages. Healthy individuals of Caucasian origin from Russia, aged 6 to 90, served as donors. At least 6 micrograms of total RNA were extracted per sample. This TCR was recovered from a woman aged 60 to 75 in good health. Sequenced: blood.

The CDR3 sequence is CAIETPWGNTGTRNAEAFF. Written as DNA, the CDR3 is TGTGCCATCGAGACGCCCTGGGGGAACACAGGGACCAGGAATGCTGAAGCTTTCTTT. V and J are TRBV27 and TRBJ1-1; tentatively, D is TRBD1 (6 bases). V lost 10 bases and J 6 bases, leaving 36 bases between the germline ends. The CDR3 covers 19 residues. Germline CDR1 is MNHEY and CDR2 is SMNVEV (reference sequence).